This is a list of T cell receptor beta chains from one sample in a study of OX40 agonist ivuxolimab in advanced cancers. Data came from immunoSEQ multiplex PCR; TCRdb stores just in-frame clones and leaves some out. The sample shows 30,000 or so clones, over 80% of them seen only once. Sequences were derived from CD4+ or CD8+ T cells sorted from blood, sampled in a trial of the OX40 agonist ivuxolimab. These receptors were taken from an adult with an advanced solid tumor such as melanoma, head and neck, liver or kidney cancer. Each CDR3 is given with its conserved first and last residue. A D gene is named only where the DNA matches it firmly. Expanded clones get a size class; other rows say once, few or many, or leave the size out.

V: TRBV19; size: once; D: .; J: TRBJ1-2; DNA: TGTGCCAGTAGTCCGCAGGGGATAATCTATGGCTACACCTTC; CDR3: CASSPQGIIYGYTF
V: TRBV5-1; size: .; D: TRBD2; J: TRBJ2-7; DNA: TGCGCCAGCAGCACGGCACTAGCGGGAGAATCCGAGCAGTACTTC; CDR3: CASSTALAGESEQYF
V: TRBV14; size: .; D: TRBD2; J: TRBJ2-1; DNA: TGTGCCAGCAGCCAGTGGGGGGGTAAGCGAAGCAATGAGCAGTTCTTC; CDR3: CASSQWGGKRSNEQFF
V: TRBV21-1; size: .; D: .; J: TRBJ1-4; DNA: TGTGCCAGATCTGACAGCTCGAATGAAAAACTGTTTTTT; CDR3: CARSDSSNEKLFF
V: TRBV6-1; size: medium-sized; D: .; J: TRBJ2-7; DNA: TGTGCCAGCAGTTCGACTGGGCCAGGGAGCGAGCAGTACTTC; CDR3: CASSSTGPGSEQYF
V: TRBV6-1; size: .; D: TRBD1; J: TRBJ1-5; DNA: TGTGCCACTGCGACAGGGGGAGTTCTCCAGCCCCAGCATTTT; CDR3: CATATGGVLQPQHF
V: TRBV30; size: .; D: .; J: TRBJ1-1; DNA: TGTGCCCATATCACTTTGGGGGCGCGGGGTACTGAAGCTTTCTTT; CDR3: CAHITLGARGTEAFF
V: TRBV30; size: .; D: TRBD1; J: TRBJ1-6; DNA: TGTGCCTGGAGTGCCGGGGACAGGCTGGAGGCACCCCTCCACTTT; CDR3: CAWSAGDRLEAPLHF
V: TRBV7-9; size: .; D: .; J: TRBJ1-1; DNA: TGTGCCAGCAGCTCCGTCAGGGGTTTCAACACTGAAGCTTTCTTT; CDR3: CASSSVRGFNTEAFF
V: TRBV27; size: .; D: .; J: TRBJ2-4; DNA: TGTGCCAGCAGTTCCACAGGCCCCAAAAACATTCAGTACTTC; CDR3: CASSSTGPKNIQYF
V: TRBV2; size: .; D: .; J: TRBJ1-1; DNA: TGTGCCAGCCATGATGAGGGACGGAACACTGAAGCTTTCTTT; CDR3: CASHDEGRNTEAFF
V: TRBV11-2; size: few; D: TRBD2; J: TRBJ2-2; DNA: TGTGCCAGCAGCTTAGATCTCCGGGAGGGGATAATGAACACCGGGGAGCTGTTTTTT; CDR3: CASSLDLREGIMNTGELFF
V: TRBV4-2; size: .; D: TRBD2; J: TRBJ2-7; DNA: TGTGCCAGCAGCCTGGCACTAGCGGAGGCCTACGAGCAGTACTTC; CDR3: CASSLALAEAYEQYF
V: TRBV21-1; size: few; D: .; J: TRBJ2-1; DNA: TGTGCCAGCCCCGGACTAGTAGACAATGAGCAGTTCTTC; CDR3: CASPGLVDNEQFF
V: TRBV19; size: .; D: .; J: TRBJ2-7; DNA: TGTGCCAGTAGTATAAATCTTGCGGGTTGGGGCTCCTACGAGCAGTACTTC; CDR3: CASSINLAGWGSYEQYF
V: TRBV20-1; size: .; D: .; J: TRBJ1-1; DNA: TGCAGTGCCCCGAACACTGAAGCTTTCTTT; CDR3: CSAPNTEAFF
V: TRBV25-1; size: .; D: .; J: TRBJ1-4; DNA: TGTGCCAGCAGTGAATGGGTAGACTTCAGGCCCCGGGAGGAAAAACTGTTTTTT; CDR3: CASSEWVDFRPREEKLFF
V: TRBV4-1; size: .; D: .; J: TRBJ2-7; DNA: TGCGCCAGCAGCCAAACAACGGACAACTACGAGCAGTACTTC; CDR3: CASSQTTDNYEQYF
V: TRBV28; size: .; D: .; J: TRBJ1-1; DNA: TGTGCCAGCAATCGGGGGGTTTTCGGAGACACTGAAGCTTTCTTT; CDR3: CASNRGVFGDTEAFF
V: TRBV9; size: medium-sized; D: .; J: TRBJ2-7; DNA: TGTGCCAGCAGCGTAGCATACAGGGGAGGCGAGCAGTACTTC; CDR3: CASSVAYRGGEQYF
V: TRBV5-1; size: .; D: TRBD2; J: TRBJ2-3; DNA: TGCGCCAGCAGCTTGGGGACTAGCAAATACACAGATACGCAGTATTTT; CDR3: CASSLGTSKYTDTQYF
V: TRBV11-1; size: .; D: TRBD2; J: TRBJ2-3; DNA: TGTGCCAGCAGCTTAGCGGGAAGCGGGAGAGGCACAGATACGCAGTATTTT; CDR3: CASSLAGSGRGTDTQYF
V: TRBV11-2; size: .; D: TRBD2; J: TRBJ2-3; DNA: TGTGCCAGCAGCTTAAGACTAGCGGGGGGGCCGTCAGATACGCAGTATTTT; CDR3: CASSLRLAGGPSDTQYF
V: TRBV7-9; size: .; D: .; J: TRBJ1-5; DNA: TGTGCCAGCAGCCTCACCGGTCAGCCCCAGCATTTT; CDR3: CASSLTGQPQHF
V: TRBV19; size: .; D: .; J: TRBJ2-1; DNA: TGTGCCACCTCAACCAGGACGGAGACCTACAATGAGCAGTTCTTC; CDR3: CATSTRTETYNEQFF
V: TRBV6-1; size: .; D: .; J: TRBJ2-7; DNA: TGTGCCAGCAGTGAATTCAATTACGAGCAGTACTTC; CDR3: CASSEFNYEQYF